This T cell receptor beta chain is from a study of CD8+ T cells in alopecia areata. Across the whole study: The study gave tofacitinib for 6 to 18 months, then 6 months off drug. Whole-study results and caveats: Scalp sample data also include resident alphabeta T cells from normal skin.

As concerns this clone: Its antigen is as yet unknown.

Following extraction, RNA underwent reverse transcription to cDNA, which served as the sequencing template. TCRdb's copy holds only in-frame clones and misses some; the assay was immunoSEQ multiplex PCR. The sample includes approximately 200,000 clones, 45% to 65% seen only once; the top ten take approximately 0.69%. The CDR3 length is 14 residues. The germline CDR1 and CDR2 sequences are SGHRS and YFSETQ. With 0 bases removed from V and 6 bases from J, the gap between germline ends came to 12 bases. The treatment is: oral pan-JAK inhibitor, 5-10 mg twice daily. Collected material from alopecia areata patients comprised lesional scalp punch biopsies and peripheral blood.

The chain links TRBV5-1 to TRBJ2-5; TRBD1 is a possible D gene (6 bases). This sequence was found in a human donor with alopecia areata. The source material was CD4+ T cells sorted from blood, sampled at week 4, from a patient treated with tofacitinib. CDR3 sequence: CASSLDKGGKTQYF. The CDR3 DNA reads TGCGCCAGCAGCTTGGATAAAGGGGGAAAGACCCAGTACTTC. Based on the CDR3 plus reference TRBV5-1 and TRBJ2-5, the full variable domain is KAGVTQTPRYLIKTRGQQVTLSCSPISGHRSVSWYQQTPGQGLQFLFEYFSETQRNKGNFPGRFSGRQFSNSRSEMNVSTLELGDSALYLCASSLDKGGKTQYFGPGTRLLVL.